The next 24 T cell receptor beta chains were all read from a single sample in a study of blood T cell repertoires in COVID-19. Assay: immunoSEQ multiplex PCR; the TCRdb copy retains only in-frame clones and omits some. Here the sample spans 50,000 to 65,000 clones, 84% being singletons. Sequenced material: peripheral blood. These receptors all come from a man aged 55-75 years with COVID-19, enrolled during active disease.

A single count supports this clone. The chain is built from TRBV4-2 and TRBJ2-1, with 7 nucleotides matching TRBD1. Germline V gives CDR1 LGHNA, CDR2 YNFKEQ. J gave up 6 bases and V 3 bases, and 17 bases lay outside the gene matches. This CDR3 comprises 18 residues. The CDR3 is CASSQDGTARATINEQFF. CDR3 sequence (DNA): TGTGCCAGCAGCCAGGACGGGACAGCCCGTGCTACGATCAATGAGCAGTTCTTC.

This clone was picked up one time. V usage is TRBV28 and J usage is TRBJ1-1; 10 bases line up with TRBD1. Trimming at V came to 6 bases and at J to 5 bases, leaving 6 bases not matched to a gene. The CDR3 runs to 14 residues. Germline V gene sequence: CDR1 MDHEN, CDR2 SYDVKM. The CDR3 is CASRTGGGGTEAFF. DNA for the CDR3: TGTGCCAGCAGGACAGGGGGCGGGGGGACTGAAGCTTTCTTT.

The rearrangement joins TRBV5-1 to TRBJ2-1; TRBD1 is a possible D gene (5 bases). V gave up 0 bases and J gave up 7 bases, with 11 bases separating them. CDR3 length equals 14 residues. CDR1 and CDR2 (germline): SGHRS, YFSETQ. The CDR3 bases are TGCGCCAGCAGCTTGGTTGGGGCGATGAATGAGCAGTTCTTC. Translated, it gives CASSLVGAMNEQFF.

This clone was observed a single time. The V call is TRBV9, the J call TRBJ1-2, with D maybe TRBD1 (5 bases). Germline CDR1 SGDLS, CDR2 YYNGEE. Trimming took 3 bases from V and 3 from J, leaving 9 bases between them. The CDR3 is 13 residues long. CDR3 nucleotides: TGTGCCAGCAGCGGGGGGGGAGACTATGGCTACACCTTC. It specifies CASSGGGDYGYTF.

This clone was counted a single time. V gene TRBV7-9 combines with J gene TRBJ2-3; maybe TRBD2 (5 bases). The germline V gene has CDR1 SEHNR and CDR2 FQNEAQ (reference sequence). The CDR3 runs 14 residues. V was shortened by 5 bases and J by 4 bases, with 13 bases between the two germline ends. The CDR3 bases are TGTGCCAGCAGCCACCCAGTGGGAGCAGATACGCAGTATTTT. Protein sequence: CASSHPVGADTQYF.

The V and J genes are TRBV10-3 and TRBJ2-2; 9 bases align to TRBD2. The CDR3 loop spans 17 amino acids. Germline V gives CDR1 ENHRY, CDR2 SYGVKD. V lost 2 bases and J lost 0; bases outside the gene matches: 4. The CDR3 sequence is CAISESSGGSNTGELFF. In nucleotides, the CDR3 is TGTGCCATCAGTGAGAGTAGCGGGGGATCGAACACCGGGGAGCTGTTTTTT.

This rearrangement joins TRBV24-1 to TRBJ1-2, with TRBD1 matching 7 bases. The junction had 9 bases not matched to a gene; V was cut back by 5 bases and J by 10 bases. The CDR3 is made up of 13 amino acids. In germline, CDR1 is KGHDR, CDR2 SFDVKD. This chain's CDR3 is CATSAEQGNFYTF. In DNA, the CDR3 is TGTGCCACCAGTGCGGAACAGGGGAATTTCTACACCTTC.

The V and J genes are TRBV25-1 and TRBJ1-2, with D possibly being TRBD1 (6 bases). The V gene lost 3 bases and the J gene lost 2 bases, with 13 bases spanning the gap. The CDR3 consists of 15 residues. The germline CDR1 and CDR2 sequences are MGHDK and SYGVNS. The CDR3 here is CASSDSRTVNYGYTF. The CDR3 coding sequence is TGTGCCAGCAGTGATTCCCGGACAGTCAACTATGGCTACACCTTC.

This clone was detected only once. DNA of the CDR3: TGTGCCAGTAGCAAACGGGGGGCGCCTGAAGAGACCCAGTACTTC. Translation: CASSKRGAPEETQYF. The chain joins TRBV19 to TRBJ2-5, with a weak D call TRBD2 (7 bases). The CDR3 covers 15 residues. Looked up from germline, CDR1 is LNHDA and CDR2 is SQIVND (reference sequence). V lost 6 bases, J lost 3 bases, and 17 bases lay in between. The full variable domain, completed using reference TRBV19 and TRBJ2-5, is DGGITQSPKYLFRKEGQNVTLSCEQNLNHDAMYWYRQDPGQGLRLIYYSQIVNDFQKGDIAEGYSVSREKKESFPLTVTSAQKNPTAFYLCASSKRGAPEETQYFGPGTRLLVL.

The genes are TRBV28 and TRBJ1-2; D call uncertain. Trimming shortened V by 6 bases and J by 3 bases, and 11 bases separated the two germline ends. Germline lookup yields CDR1 MDHEN and CDR2 SYDVKM. The CDR3 is 13 residues long. The CDR3 sequence: CASSPGLDYGYTF. In DNA, the CDR3 is TGTGCCAGCAGCCCCGGTCTGGACTATGGCTACACCTTC.

The V call is TRBV2, the J call TRBJ2-7, with D tentatively TRBD2 (6 bases). The CDR3 consists of 12 residues. Trimming took off 8 bases at V and 4 bases at J, with 12 bases between the two ends. Germline CDR1 and CDR2: SNHLY and FYNNEI. The CDR3 sequence is CASLAIEYEQYF. CDR3 coding DNA: TGTGCCAGCCTAGCGATAGAATACGAGCAGTACTTC.

The CDR3 sequence is CASSQPGGGQGSGYTF. The DNA for the CDR3 is TGTGCCAGCAGCCAACCTGGGGGGGGACAGGGCTCTGGCTACACCTTC. The genes are TRBV3-1 (or the pseudogene TRBV3-2) and TRBJ1-2, with 9 bases aligning to TRBD1. The germline gives CDR1 LGHDT, CDR2 YNNKEL (reference sequence). The CDR3 is 16 amino acids. After removal of 2 bases from V and 7 bases from J, the junction contained 11 bases not matched to a gene.

Comments on this clone: An end of the junction does not agree with germline; a read error may underlie this. The chain combines TRBV2 with TRBJ2-2; 10 nucleotides line up with TRBD2. Germline V gene data show CDR1 as SNHLY and CDR2 as FYNNEI. There are 14 residues in the CDR3. CDR3 amino acids: CAGSGREDTGELFF. CDR3 DNA: TGTGCCGGCAGCGGGAGGGAAGACACCGGGGAGCTGTTTTTT.

This clone was observed a single time. The chain joins TRBV19 to TRBJ2-2, with D perhaps TRBD1 (6 bases). The CDR3 runs to 17 residues. Germline V lookup: CDR1 LNHDA, CDR2 SQIVND (reference sequence). Trimming left V 7 bases short and J 4 bases short, with 22 bases between. The CDR3 reads CASTPDRLGSGTGELFF. DNA of the CDR3: TGTGCCAGTACCCCCGACAGGCTGGGGTCGGGCACCGGGGAGCTGTTTTTT. The full variable domain, in which reference TRBV19 and TRBJ2-2 provide the parts outside the CDR3, is DGGITQSPKYLFRKEGQNVTLSCEQNLNHDAMYWYRQDPGQGLRLIYYSQIVNDFQKGDIAEGYSVSREKKESFPLTVTSAQKNPTAFYLCASTPDRLGSGTGELFFGEGSRLTVL.

V usage is TRBV5-5 and J usage is TRBJ2-5; 8 bases are a match to TRBD2. Germline V gene lookup returns CDR1 SGHKS and CDR2 YYEKEE (reference sequence). Unmatched junction bases numbered 7, after V lost 7 bases and J lost 5 bases. This CDR3 is 13 amino acids long. CDR3 protein: CASLAGMMETQYF. DNA of the CDR3: TGTGCCAGCTTAGCGGGAATGATGGAGACCCAGTACTTC.

The chain links TRBV5-5 to TRBJ1-1; TRBD1 matches at 7 bases. CDR1 SGHKS and CDR2 YYEKEE come from the germline V gene (reference sequence). With 2 bases clipped from V and 3 bases from J, the junction kept 1 base outside the gene matches. CDR3 length equals 13 residues. The CDR3 DNA reads as TGTGCCAGCAGCTTCGACAGGGACACTGAAGCTTTCTTT. Amino acid sequence: CASSFDRDTEAFF.

The rearrangement uses TRBV9 and TRBJ1-2; TRBD1 aligns across 8 bases. The junction had 7 bases not matched to a gene; V was cut back by 3 bases and J by 3 bases. The germline V gene encodes CDR1 SGDLS and CDR2 YYNGEE. The CDR3 is 15 residues long. The DNA for the CDR3 is TGTGCCAGCAGCGCGGGGGCAGGGGGCGACTATGGCTACACCTTC. As protein: CASSAGAGGDYGYTF. Together with reference TRBV9 and TRBJ1-2, the CDR3 gives the full variable domain: DSGVTQTPKHLITATGQRVTLRCSPRSGDLSVYWYQQSLDQGLQFLIQYYNGEERAKGNILERFSAQQFPDLHSELNLSSLELGDSALYFCASSAGAGGDYGYTFGSGTRLTVV.

This chain connects TRBV28 to TRBJ2-3, with TRBD2 matching 10 bases. The CDR3 is 16 amino acids. Looked up from germline, CDR1 is MDHEN and CDR2 is SYDVKM. V lost 4 bases, J lost 11 bases, and 15 bases stayed unmatched. This CDR3 reads CASSSETSGQFSLQYF. The CDR3 DNA is TGTGCCAGCAGTTCCGAGACTAGCGGGCAATTCTCGTTGCAGTATTTT. The full variable domain, its missing parts supplied by reference TRBV28 and TRBJ2-3, is DVKVTQSSRYLVKRTGEKVFLECVQDMDHENMFWYRQDPGLGLRLIYFSYDVKMKEKGDIPEGYSVSREKKERFSLILESASTNQTSMYLCASSSETSGQFSLQYFGPGTRLTVL.

This clone occurred once. The rearrangement uses TRBV25-1 and TRBJ2-1; tentatively, D is TRBD2 (6 bases). Trimming took off 8 bases at V and 5 bases at J, with 16 bases between the two ends. Germline loops: CDR1 MGHDK, CDR2 SYGVNS. This CDR3 has 14 amino acids. CDR3: CASSRLESDNEQFF. The CDR3 nucleotides read TGTGCCAGCTCCAGACTAGAGTCGGACAATGAGCAGTTCTTC.

The rearrangement links TRBV25-1 to TRBJ1-1; 7 positions agree with TRBD1. The CDR3 covers 13 residues. CDR1 and CDR2 (germline): MGHDK, SYGVNS. The J segment lost 6 bases and the V segment lost 6 bases, leaving 7 bases of the junction unmatched. The DNA for the CDR3 is TGTGCCAGCAGAGAACAGGGGAGGGCTGAAGCTTTCTTT. Residues: CASREQGRAEAFF.

The chain has TRBV24-1 and TRBJ1-5, with D possibly TRBD1 on 5 matching bases. The CDR3 length is 14 residues. V was trimmed by 5 bases and J by 2 bases, leaving 9 bases between them. Germline lookup yields CDR1 KGHDR and CDR2 SFDVKD. The CDR3 nucleotides read TGTGCCACCAGTGTCTCGGGGGGCAATCAGCCCCAGCATTTT. It yields the protein CATSVSGGNQPQHF.

The chain links TRBV28 to TRBJ1-2; 7 positions match TRBD1. V dropped 8 bases and J dropped 4; count of bases not matched to a gene: 13. The CDR3 has 15 amino acids. CDR1 is MDHEN, CDR2 SYDVKM, per germline. The CDR3 region has the DNA TGTGCCAGCGTGTGGAACAGGGGCCCCCTCTATGGCTACACCTTC. It translates to CASVWNRGPLYGYTF.

The chain joins TRBV7-9 to TRBJ1-1, with TRBD1 matching over 7 bases. CDR1 is SEHNR and CDR2 is FQNEAQ in the germline V gene (reference sequence). The CDR3 length is 11 residues. The trim removed 3 bases at V and 10 bases at J, leaving 2 bases unmatched. Here the CDR3 reads CASSFRGRAFF. CDR3 DNA sequence: TGTGCCAGCAGCTTCAGGGGGAGAGCTTTCTTT. Based on the CDR3 plus reference TRBV7-9 and TRBJ1-1, the full variable domain is DTGVSQNPRHKITKRGQNVTFRCDPISEHNRLYWYRQTLGQGPEFLTYFQNEAQLEKSRLLSDRFSAERPKGSFSTLEIQRTEQGDSAMYLCASSFRGRAFFGQGTRLTVV.

The DNA for the CDR3 is TGTGCCAGCAGTGAACGGGGTTCAGGAAACACCATATATTTT. Protein: CASSERGSGNTIYF. This chain joins TRBV6-1 and TRBJ1-3; the D is unclear. Germline assignment: CDR1 MNHNS and CDR2 SASEGT. CDR3 length equals 14 residues. V gave up 2 bases and J gave up 4 bases, with 9 bases separating them.